Presented here are 18 T cell receptor beta chains from one specimen sequenced in a study of molecular identifiers for immune sequencing clone quantification. MiXCR, run by TCRdb on the PCR reads, gives a single entry per CDR3 protein. Of approximately 500,000 distinct CDR3 sequences listed, around 23% are singletons. The sequenced material came from naive CD8+ T cells from blood, with Jurkat cell RNA spiked in. Subset denoted: FACS-sorted CD8+CD4-CCR7+CD45RA+ naive T cells. The receptors shown here come from a human donor in good health. Some libraries in this study had Jurkat cell RNA spiked in.

This clonotype was observed at least ten times. The chain joins TRBV29-1 to TRBJ1-1, with D unresolved. V lost 3 bases to trimming and J lost 2 bases, with 4 bases between them. The germline CDR1 and CDR2 sequences are SQVTM and ANQGSEA. This CDR3 region has 11 residues. The CDR3 protein is CSVDSNTEAFF. The CDR3 coding sequence is TGCAGCGTTGATTCCAACACTGAAGCTTTCTTT.

This clonotype was counted only a few times. V and J are TRBV20-1 and TRBJ1-5, with D unclear. The V end lost 5 bases, the J end lost 2 bases, and 16 bases lay between the germline ends. This CDR3 region has 15 residues. Germline assignment: CDR1 DFQATT and CDR2 SNEGSKA (reference sequence). CDR3 nucleotide sequence: TGCAGTGCTGAGGAAAGAGGATTGGGCAATCAGCCCCAGCATTTT. This encodes CSAEERGLGNQPQHF.

The rearrangement uses TRBV3-1 and TRBJ2-7, with 9 bases aligning to TRBD2. The V gene's germline CDR1 is LGHDT and CDR2 YNNKEL (reference sequence). The trim removed 4 bases at V and 4 bases at J, leaving 11 bases unmatched. This CDR3 contains 16 residues. The CDR3 loop reads CASSREVAGVEYEQYF. The CDR3, as DNA: TGTGCCAGCAGCCGAGAGGTAGCGGGAGTGGAGTACGAGCAGTACTTC.

A remark on this clonotype: A junction end diverges from the germline sequence, so it may reflect a read error. V is TRBV4-3 and J is TRBJ2-7, with a weak D call TRBD1 (6 bases). Germline V gene data show CDR1 as LGHNA and CDR2 as YSLEER. The CDR3 runs 15 residues. The CDR3 loop reads CASSQDRDKPYVQYF. CDR3 nucleotides: TGCGCCAGCAGCCAAGATAGGGACAAGCCCTACGTGCAGTACTTC.

This clonotype was counted at least ten times. The V and J genes are TRBV27 and TRBJ2-7; TRBD1 matches at 7 bases. J gave up 2 bases and V 5 bases, and 6 bases lay outside the gene matches. CDR1 is MNHEY, CDR2 SMNVEV, per germline (reference sequence). The CDR3 loop spans 14 amino acids. For the CDR3, the DNA is TGTGCCAGCAGTACAATCGGACAGGCCTACGAGCAGTACTTC. This translates into CASSTIGQAYEQYF.

Concerning this clonotype itself: A much more abundant neighbour one base away suggests this may be a read error. The CDR3 end shows no conserved phenylalanine or tryptophan, and so a read error is likely. This rearrangement joins TRBV29-1 to TRBJ1-1, with D perhaps TRBD1 (5 bases). Germline V gene sequence: CDR1 SQVTM, CDR2 ANQGSEA. The CDR3 length is 12 residues. V was pared by 6 bases and J by 0 bases, with 8 bases between. The CDR3 sequence: CSVIGVNTEAFS. The CDR3 region has the DNA TGCAGCGTCATAGGGGTGAACACTGAAGCTTTCTCT.

In this sample, this clonotype turned up many times. The rearrangement links TRBV6-2 or TRBV6-3 to TRBJ2-5; D might be TRBD1 (6 bases). V lost 4 bases, J lost 2 bases, and 20 bases lay in between. Germline CDR1 and CDR2: MNHEY and SVGEGT. This CDR3 contains 17 residues. The CDR3 spells CASSFPFRLGTQETQYF. DNA for the CDR3: TGTGCCAGCAGTTTTCCCTTCCGACTTGGGACACAAGAGACCCAGTACTTC.

The gene calls are TRBV9 and TRBJ1-2, with 7 bases identical to TRBD1. From germline, CDR1 is SGDLS and CDR2 YYNGEE. This CDR3 contains 15 residues. J gave up 4 bases and V 4 bases, and 10 bases lay outside the gene matches. The CDR3 DNA reads as TGTGCCAGCAGCCAAGAGGGGGCAAGCGGCTATGGCTACACCTTC. It specifies CASSQEGASGYGYTF.

There are many counts of this clonotype. The genes are TRBV14 and TRBJ1-1, with D unclear. The CDR3 has 15 amino acids. Germline V gene lookup returns CDR1 SGHDN and CDR2 FVKESK. The V and J ends lost 1 base and 0 bases respectively, with 9 bases between them. For the CDR3, the DNA is TGTGCCAGCAGCCAAGTTTTAGGCATGAACACTGAAGCTTTCTTT. Amino acid sequence: CASSQVLGMNTEAFF.

As for this clonotype: A junction boundary mismatches the germline segment, possibly from a read error. The chain uses TRBV7-9 and TRBJ2-3, with D perhaps matching TRBD1 (5 bases). The CDR3 runs to 12 residues. Germline CDR1 SEHNR, CDR2 FQNEAQ (reference sequence). In nucleotides, the CDR3 is TGTGCCAGCAGCTTTTCGACAGATACGCAGTGTTTT. This codes for CASSFSTDTQCF.

The J gene is TRBJ2-3, the V gene TRBV12-3 or TRBV12-4; maybe TRBD1 (6 bases). The CDR3 sequence is 16 residues long. Trimming took 3 bases from V and 4 from J, leaving 17 bases between them. The CDR3 region is CASSFSDSTLADTQYF. As DNA, the CDR3 is TGTGCCAGCAGTTTCTCGGACAGTACTCTCGCAGATACGCAGTATTTT.

The chain uses TRBV10-3 and TRBJ1-5; no definite D call. V was pared by 3 bases and J by 1 base, with 7 bases between. Germline CDR1 and CDR2: ENHRY and SYGVKD. The CDR3 is 14 amino acids. DNA of the CDR3: TGTGCCATCAGTGATCGGCAGAGCAATCAGCCCCAGCATTTT. This codes for CAISDRQSNQPQHF.

This clonotype was seen ten or more times. The J gene is TRBJ2-5, the V gene TRBV9, with TRBD2 identical over 7 bases. V was pared by 3 bases and J by 4 bases, with 6 bases of the junction left unmatched. Germline CDR1 reads SGDLS; CDR2 reads YYNGEE. The CDR3 spans 14 residues. The chain's CDR3 is CASSDAIAGETQYF. As DNA, the CDR3 is TGTGCCAGCAGCGATGCGATAGCGGGAGAGACCCAGTACTTC.

The V and J genes are TRBV12-3 or TRBV12-4 and TRBJ2-7, with TRBD1 matching over 9 bases. The V segment lost 7 bases and the J segment 0 bases; nucleotides outside the gene matches: 4. This CDR3 is built from 14 residues. CDR3 residues: CASNTGGTSYEQYF. The CDR3 DNA reads TGTGCCAGCAACACAGGGGGCACCTCCTACGAGCAGTACTTC.

This clonotype was seen at least ten times. The CDR3 sequence is CASSLDRAETQYF. The CDR3 DNA is TGTGCCAGCAGTTTAGACAGGGCTGAGACCCAGTACTTC. The rearrangement joins TRBV28 to TRBJ2-5; 7 bases match TRBD1. V lost 2 bases and J lost 5; bases outside the gene matches: 2. This CDR3 comprises 13 residues. Germline V gives CDR1 MDHEN, CDR2 SYDVKM.

This clonotype was picked up many times. The chain has TRBV5-1 and TRBJ1-4; maybe TRBD1 (6 bases). V was clipped by 2 bases and J by 0 bases, with 8 bases between them. The CDR3 spans 15 residues. Germline CDR1 is SGHRS and CDR2 is YFSETQ. As DNA, the CDR3 is TGCGCCAGCAGCTTCCAGGGGCCAACTAATGAAAAACTGTTTTTT. Its translation is CASSFQGPTNEKLFF.

This clonotype was found many times. This chain uses TRBV7-3 with TRBJ2-1; maybe TRBD2 (6 bases). CDR1 is SGHTA and CDR2 is FQGTGA in the germline V gene. The CDR3 loop spans 15 amino acids. The V end was cut by 5 bases, the J end by 2 bases, with 13 bases between. The CDR3 loop reads CASSPGDRPYNEQFF. The CDR3 DNA reads TGTGCCAGCAGCCCGGGGGATAGGCCCTACAATGAGCAGTTCTTC. Based on the CDR3 plus reference TRBV7-3 and TRBJ2-1, the full variable domain is GAGVSQTPSNKVTEKGKYVELRCDPISGHTALYWYRQSLGQGPEFLIYFQGTGAADDSGLPNDRFFAVRPEGSVSTLKIQRTERGDSAVYLCASSPGDRPYNEQFFGPGTRLTVL.

The chain is built from TRBV19 and TRBJ2-7; TRBD2 aligns across 9 bases. Germline CDR1 and CDR2: LNHDA and SQIVND (reference sequence). CDR3 length: 16 residues. V lost 6 bases to trimming and J lost 1 base; unmatched junction nucleotides: 10. CDR3 nucleotide sequence: TGTGCCAGTAGCACCTCGACTAGCGGCCCGTCCTACGAGCAGTACTTC. As protein: CASSTSTSGPSYEQYF.